This TCR beta chain stems from a study of cytomegalovirus exposure and HLA in healthy donors. 13 Jbeta primers and 60 Vbeta primers were used for the PCR. The assay was immunoSEQ multiplex PCR, and TCRdb's table has in-frame clones only and misses some. This sample's clone table lists 60,000 to 75,000 clones. This CDR3 region has 15 residues. CDR1 is SGHDT and CDR2 is YYEEEE in the germline V gene. The V and J ends lost 4 bases and 1 base respectively, with 14 bases between them. The chain is built from TRBV5-6 and TRBJ1-2; TRBD1 is a possible D gene (6 bases). The TCR originated in a female donor in good health and CMV-seropositive. Material for sequencing was PBMCs. CDR3 protein: CASSPDSPSNYGYTF. As DNA, the CDR3 is TGTGCCAGCAGCCCGGACAGCCCAAGTAACTATGGCTACACCTTC.